The 22 T cell receptor beta chains below were found in one sample sequenced in a study of blood T cell repertoires in COVID-19. Libraries were prepared by immunoSEQ multiplex PCR; TCRdb keeps only in-frame clonotypes and omits some of them. The sample includes roughly 200,000 clones, 81% of them seen just once. The source material was peripheral blood. The receptors were sampled from a woman aged 40-49 years with COVID-19, enrolled during active disease.

This clone was recorded once. The V call is TRBV6-5, the J call TRBJ2-6; D gene uncertain. The ends were cut back, 6 bases at V and 0 bases at J, with 3 bases in the middle. CDR3 length equals 13 residues. Per germline, CDR1 MNHEY and CDR2 SVGAGI. For the CDR3, the DNA is TGTGCCAGCAGGAGCTCTGGGGCCAACGTCCTGACTTTC. This sequence encodes CASRSSGANVLTF.

CDR3: CASSQAQGNTEAFF. Here the CDR3 DNA reads TGTGCCAGCAGCCAAGCCCAGGGGAACACTGAAGCTTTCTTT. V gene TRBV4-2 combines with J gene TRBJ1-1, with a possible D match to TRBD1 (5 bases). Germline loops: CDR1 LGHNA, CDR2 YNFKEQ. V was trimmed by 1 base and J by 1 base, leaving 7 bases between them. The length of the CDR3 is 14 residues.

The V and J genes are TRBV19 and TRBJ2-1; a possible D gene is TRBD2 (5 bases). V was cut by 9 bases and J by 4 bases, with 13 bases left in between. This CDR3 region has 13 residues. Germline V CDR1 and CDR2: LNHDA, SQIVND (reference sequence). The DNA for the CDR3 is TGTGCCAGCACGAGCGGAATTTACAATGAGCAGTTCTTC. It encodes CASTSGIYNEQFF.

The rearrangement links TRBV27 to TRBJ2-5; 9 nucleotides match TRBD2. The V segment lost 10 bases and the J segment 4 bases; nucleotides outside the gene matches: 16. This CDR3 contains 16 residues. Germline-derived CDR1 and CDR2 are MNHEY and SMNVEV (reference sequence). Written as DNA, the CDR3 is TGTGCCACCAAATCGAGTATAGCGGGAGTCAGAGAGACCCAGTACTTC. Translated: CATKSSIAGVRETQYF.

This clone occurred once. The chain has TRBV27 and TRBJ2-3; 9 nucleotides align to TRBD2. Germline V gene data show CDR1 as MNHEY and CDR2 as SMNVEV (reference sequence). With 5 bases clipped from V and 4 bases from J, the junction kept 4 bases outside the gene matches. CDR3 length equals 14 residues. The CDR3 loop is CASSLGTSPDTQYF. The DNA of the CDR3 is TGTGCCAGCAGTCTCGGGACTAGCCCAGATACGCAGTATTTT.

The rearrangement joins TRBV11-1 to TRBJ2-3; weak D call: TRBD2 (6 bases). The CDR3 runs 14 residues. Per germline, CDR1 SGHAT and CDR2 FQDESV (reference sequence). Trimming removed 7 bases from V and 0 bases from J, with 11 bases in between. This CDR3 reads CASKPGLSTDTQYF. Here the CDR3 DNA reads TGTGCCAGCAAACCGGGACTCAGCACAGATACGCAGTATTTT.

This rearrangement joins TRBV2 to TRBJ1-1; 10 bases agree with TRBD1. The ends lost 6 bases at V and 5 bases at J; junction bases unmatched: 12. Germline lookup yields CDR1 SNHLY and CDR2 FYNNEI. This CDR3 has 16 amino acids. In DNA, the CDR3 is TGTGCCAGCAGCCCAACCGGGACAGGGGCGGATACTGAAGCTTTCTTT. It specifies CASSPTGTGADTEAFF.

This clone was found a few times. This chain joins TRBV6-5 and TRBJ2-1, with D hard to call. V lost 6 bases and J lost 4, with 10 bases in between. CDR3 size: 13 residues. CDR1 and CDR2 from the germline V gene are MNHEY and SVGAGI. CDR3 protein: CASSQTSYNEQFF. The CDR3 DNA sequence: TGTGCCAGCAGCCAGACATCTTACAATGAGCAGTTCTTC.

The chain has TRBV30 and TRBJ1-2; 8 bases line up with TRBD1. The germline V gene has CDR1 GTSNPN and CDR2 SVGIG (reference sequence). J gave up 0 bases and V 3 bases, and 6 bases lay outside the gene matches. The CDR3 length is 15 residues. CDR3 DNA: TGTGCCTGGAGCGGTCAGGACAGGGCTAACTATGGCTACACCTTC. Its protein product is CAWSGQDRANYGYTF.

This chain uses TRBV19 with TRBJ1-3; 9 bases map to TRBD1. V was pared by 9 bases and J by 7 bases, with 10 bases of the junction left unmatched. The CDR3 runs 14 residues. Per germline, CDR1 LNHDA and CDR2 SQIVND (reference sequence). Here the CDR3 reads CASRLGQGMNTIYF. The DNA for the CDR3 is TGTGCCAGCAGACTGGGACAGGGTATGAACACCATATATTTT.

This clone has a count of ten or more. The chain joins TRBV6-4 to TRBJ2-3; 10 bases fit TRBD2. Germline V lookup: CDR1 MRHNA, CDR2 SNTAGT. J was trimmed by 0 bases and V by 0 bases; bases with no gene match: 0. This CDR3 is built from 16 residues. CDR3 in DNA: TGTGCCAGCAGTGACTCGACTAGCGGGAGCACAGATACGCAGTATTTT. This encodes CASSDSTSGSTDTQYF.

V gene TRBV6-5 combines with J gene TRBJ1-1, with 7 bases aligning to TRBD1. CDR1 and CDR2 (germline): MNHEY, SVGAGI. The CDR3 consists of 14 residues. V trimming: 7 bases; J trimming: 4 bases; junction bases outside the gene matches: 9. In nucleotides, the CDR3 is TGTGCCAGCATGGAGGGGGCAGGGTTCACTGAAGCTTTCTTT. Protein: CASMEGAGFTEAFF.

This rearrangement joins TRBV9 to TRBJ2-1; perhaps TRBD2 as D (6 bases). The length of the CDR3 is 14 residues. V lost 4 bases to trimming and J lost 1 base, with 9 bases between them. Germline V gives CDR1 SGDLS, CDR2 YYNGEE. CDR3 region: CASSLGGSYNEQFF. DNA for the CDR3: TGTGCCAGCAGCCTTGGGGGGTCCTACAATGAGCAGTTCTTC.

V and J are TRBV27 and TRBJ1-1; D ambiguous. Germline lookup yields CDR1 MNHEY and CDR2 SMNVEV (reference sequence). The CDR3 has 14 amino acids. Between the trimmed V and J ends, which lost 3 bases and 2 bases, there was a span of 10 bases. CDR3 amino acids: CASSFEITNTEAFF. The CDR3, as DNA: TGTGCCAGCAGTTTTGAAATTACAAACACTGAAGCTTTCTTT.

The rearrangement uses TRBV2 and TRBJ2-5; 8 nucleotides line up with TRBD1. CDR1 is SNHLY, CDR2 FYNNEI, per germline. The CDR3 runs 14 residues. J gave up 3 bases and V 10 bases, and 10 bases lay outside the gene matches. The CDR3 region has the DNA TGTGCCACCAGCTATGGACAGGGAGAAGAGACCCAGTACTTC. Its protein is CATSYGQGEETQYF.

J is TRBJ2-2 and V is TRBV9; D uncertain. V was trimmed by 0 bases and J by 5 bases, leaving 11 bases between them. The CDR3 covers 15 residues. CDR1 is SGDLS, CDR2 YYNGEE, per germline. Here the CDR3 DNA reads TGTGCCAGCAGCGTAGGTAACACACCAACCGGGGAGCTGTTTTTT. The encoded protein is CASSVGNTPTGELFF.

The chain has TRBV2 and TRBJ2-1; TRBD1 is a possible D gene (5 bases). Looked up from germline, CDR1 is SNHLY and CDR2 is FYNNEI. This CDR3 comprises 15 residues. V lost 3 bases and J 5 bases, leaving 14 bases between the germline ends. The CDR3 DNA reads as TGTGCCAGCAGTGATTTGGCAGGGATAGACAATGAGCAGTTCTTC. Translating it yields CASSDLAGIDNEQFF.

This chain uses TRBV6-2 or TRBV6-3 with TRBJ1-1; 9 bases are a match to TRBD1. Trimming took 6 bases from V and 3 from J; bases not matched to a gene: 17. CDR1 is MNHEY and CDR2 is SVGEGT in the germline V gene. The CDR3 runs 18 residues. The CDR3 reads CASSPTGTGRESDTEAFF. Here the CDR3 DNA reads TGTGCCAGCAGCCCTACCGGGACAGGGAGAGAGAGTGACACTGAAGCTTTCTTT.

This clone has a single count. This chain links TRBV11-3 with TRBJ2-2; possible D gene TRBD2, 6 bases. Trimming pared 3 bases from V and 4 bases from J, leaving 18 bases between. There are 17 residues in the CDR3. Looked up from germline, CDR1 is SGHNT and CDR2 is YENEEA. The CDR3 DNA follows: TGTGCCAGCAGCTTTTTCTTGGGGGGAGGCGTCACCGGGGAGCTGTTTTTT. Translating it yields CASSFFLGGGVTGELFF.

The CDR3 sequence: CASSVSGRSSYEQYF. The CDR3 DNA follows: TGTGCCAGCAGCGTTAGCGGGAGAAGCTCCTACGAGCAGTACTTC. V usage is TRBV9 and J usage is TRBJ2-7, with TRBD2 matching over 9 bases. J gave up 0 bases and V 2 bases, and 3 bases lay outside the gene matches. CDR3 size: 15 residues. CDR1 is SGDLS, CDR2 YYNGEE, per germline.

The V gene is TRBV7-6, the J gene TRBJ1-4; D is possibly TRBD1 (6 bases). The V and J ends lost 1 base and 5 bases respectively, with 17 bases between them. Looked up from germline, CDR1 is SGHVS and CDR2 is FNYEAQ. CDR3 length equals 17 residues. CDR3 region: CASSLGSGGGLNEKLFF. The DNA for the CDR3 is TGTGCCAGCAGCTTAGGATCGGGCGGGGGCCTGAATGAAAAACTGTTTTTT.

The rearrangement joins TRBV15 to TRBJ2-4; D possibly corresponds to TRBD1 (8 bases). V was trimmed by 9 bases and J by 3 bases, leaving 15 bases between them. The CDR3 runs 14 residues. CDR1 and CDR2 (germline): LNHNV, YYDKDF (reference sequence). CDR3 coding DNA: TGTGCCACTAAGGACAGGGAGGGCAAAAACATTCAGTACTTC. Translating it yields CATKDREGKNIQYF.